This T cell receptor (beta chain) comes out of a study of vaccination effects on CD4 cells after COVID-19. Findings and limits, study-wide: Just 1 of 255 vaccine-induced clones in healthy recipients was cross-reactive.

With regard to this clone: The antigen is unknown.

CDR1 is SSHAT and CDR2 is FNYEAQ in the germline V gene (reference sequence). Trimming shortened V by 1 base and J by 5 bases, and 6 bases separated the two germline ends. The CDR3 consists of 13 residues. Viral peptide pools were used in the ViraFEST assay to expand antigen-specific CD4+ T cells, and sequencing came afterward. Following culture for 9 to 11 days, CD4+ T cells were isolated. Two-dose BNT162b2 or mRNA-1273 vaccination was given to participants. Using immunoSEQ multiplex PCR, the repertoire was profiled, and TCRdb retains in-frame clones only, with some absent. The sample shows more than 40,000 clones, 74% of them seen only once.

The specimen was CD4+ T cells from PBMCs cultured with HCoV-OC43 spike peptides, collected after COVID-19 vaccination. Regarding subset: HCoV-OC43 spike overlapping peptide pool stimulation. V gene TRBV7-7 combines with J gene TRBJ1-5; D unclear. The receptor's source is a human donor who received a COVID-19 vaccine. CDR3 protein: CASSLGPDQPQHF. CDR3 sequence (DNA): TGTGCCAGCAGCTTAGGTCCGGATCAGCCCCAGCATTTT.